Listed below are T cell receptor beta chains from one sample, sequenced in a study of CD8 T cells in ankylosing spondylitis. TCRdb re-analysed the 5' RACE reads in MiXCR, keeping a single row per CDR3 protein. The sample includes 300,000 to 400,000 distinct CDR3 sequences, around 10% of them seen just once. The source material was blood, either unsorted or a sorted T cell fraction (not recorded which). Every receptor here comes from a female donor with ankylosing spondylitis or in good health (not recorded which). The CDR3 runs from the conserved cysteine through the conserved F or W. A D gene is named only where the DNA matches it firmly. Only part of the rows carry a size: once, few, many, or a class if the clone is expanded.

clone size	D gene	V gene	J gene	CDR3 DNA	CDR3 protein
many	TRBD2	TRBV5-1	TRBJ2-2	TGCGCCAGCAGCTTGGAGGGGCGGGGGTTCTCCGGGGAGCTGTTTTTT	CASSLEGRGFSGELFF
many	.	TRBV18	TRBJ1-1	TGTGCCAGCTCACCACCTGATAAGAACACTGAAGCTTTCTTT	CASSPPDKNTEAFF
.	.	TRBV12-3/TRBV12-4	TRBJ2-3	TGTGCCAGCAGTGAGAGGGCTAGCGAGCGCACAGATACGCAGTATTTT	CASSERASERTDTQYF
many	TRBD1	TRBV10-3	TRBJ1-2	TGTGCCATCAACTCCGGGACAGGGGGCTTTGGCTACACCTTC	CAINSGTGGFGYTF
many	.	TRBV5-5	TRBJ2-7	TGTGCCAGCAGCTTGTGGGCCTCCTACGAGCAGTACTTC	CASSLWASYEQYF
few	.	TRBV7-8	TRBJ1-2	TGTGCCAGCAGCTTAGACGGGTCCCTGCGGGGCTACACCTTC	CASSLDGSLRGYTF
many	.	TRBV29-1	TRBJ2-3	TGCAGCGTTCTCCCCCACACAGATACGCAGTATTTT	CSVLPHTDTQYF
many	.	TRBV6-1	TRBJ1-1	TGTGCCAAGCTAGGGAAAAAACCGGGCACTGAAGCTTTCTTT	CAKLGKKPGTEAFF
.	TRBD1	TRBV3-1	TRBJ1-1	TGTGCCTGCAGCCAAGATTCGACAGGGGACCGGCTCAACACTGAAGCTTTCTTT	CACSQDSTGDRLNTEAFF
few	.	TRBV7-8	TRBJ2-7	TGTGCCAGCAGCTTGGAGGACCCTAGATCCTACGAGCAGTACTTC	CASSLEDPRSYEQYF
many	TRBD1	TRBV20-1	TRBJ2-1	TGCAGTGCTTTCAGACAGGGTTGGTACAATGAGCAGTTCTTC	CSAFRQGWYNEQFF
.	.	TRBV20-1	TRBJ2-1	TGCTGTGCTAGTGGCCAGGCGGGGGCCTCCTACAATGAGCAGTTCTTC	CCASGQAGASYNEQFF
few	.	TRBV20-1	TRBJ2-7	TGCAGTGCTAGTTTAGGGTTATACGAGCAGTACTTC	CSASLGLYEQYF
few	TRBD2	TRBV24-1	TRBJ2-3	TGTGCCACCAGTGATTCGGGACTAGCGGTCACAGATACGCAGTATTTT	CATSDSGLAVTDTQYF
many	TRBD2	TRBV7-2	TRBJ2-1	TGTGCCAGCAGCTTAGTTTTTGCGGGAGGCTACAATGAGCAGTTCTTC	CASSLVFAGGYNEQFF
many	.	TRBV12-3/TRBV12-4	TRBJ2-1	TGTGCCAGCAGTTTTAACGGGGGTGGGTACAATGAGCAGTTCTTC	CASSFNGGGYNEQFF
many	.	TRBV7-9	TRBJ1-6	TGTGCCAGCAGCTTGCGCCGGGACGCACGAAGTAGCTCCTATAATTCACCCCTCCACTTT	CASSLRRDARSSSYNSPLHF
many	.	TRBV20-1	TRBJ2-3	TGCAGTGCCCACGATCCTCCAGATACGCAGTATTTT	CSAHDPPDTQYF
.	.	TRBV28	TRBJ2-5	TGTGCCAGCAGGGGGTTCCAAGAGACCCAGTACTTC	CASRGFQETQYF
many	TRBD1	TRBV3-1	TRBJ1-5	TGTGCCAGCAGCCACGGGACAGGGGGACAGCCCCAGCATTTT	CASSHGTGGQPQHF
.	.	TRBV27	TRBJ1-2	TGTGCCAGCAGTTCCTACCCGGACGGTTTTAACTATGGCTACACCTTC	CASSSYPDGFNYGYTF
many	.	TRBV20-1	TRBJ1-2	TGCAGTGCTAAGGGACATACGGGAGGCTATGGCTACACCTTC	CSAKGHTGGYGYTF
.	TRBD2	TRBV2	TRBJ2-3	TGTGCCAGCGGGACCGAGGGACTAGCGGTTGTCAATTTT	CASGTEGLAVVNF
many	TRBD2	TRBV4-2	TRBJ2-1	TGTGCCAGCAGCCCCCACCCTAGCGGGAGTAATGAGCAGTTCTTC	CASSPHPSGSNEQFF
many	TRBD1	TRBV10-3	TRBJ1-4	TGTGCCATCAGCGCGACAGGGTATGATGAAAAACTGTTTTTT	CAISATGYDEKLFF
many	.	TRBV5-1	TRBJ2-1	TGCGCCAGCTGCCAATCCGCAGGGATACGAACCTACAATGAGCAGTTCTTC	CASCQSAGIRTYNEQFF
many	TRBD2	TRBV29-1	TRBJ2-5	TGCAGCGTCGTCGGACTAGCGGGAGGTGGAGAGACCCAGTACTTC	CSVVGLAGGGETQYF
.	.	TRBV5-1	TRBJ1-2	TGCGCCAGCAGCGAGGACCTCTATGGCTACACCTTC	CASSEDLYGYTF
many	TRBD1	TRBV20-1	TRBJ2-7	TGCAGTGCTAGGGAGGACAGGGTCCCCTACGAGCAGTACTTC	CSAREDRVPYEQYF
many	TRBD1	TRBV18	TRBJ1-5	TGTGCCAGCTCACTTATGGGACAGGGCTATGAAGGCAATCAGCCCCAGCATTTT	CASSLMGQGYEGNQPQHF
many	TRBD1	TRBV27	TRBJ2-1	TGTGCCAGCAGATCACCGGGACAGGGCCGAACTGAGCAGTTCTTC	CASRSPGQGRTEQFF
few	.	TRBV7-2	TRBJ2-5	TGTGCCAGCAGCTTAGGGGTGGGGGCACAAGAGACCCAGTACTTC	CASSLGVGAQETQYF
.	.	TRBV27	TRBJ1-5	TGTGCCAGCAGTTTATCGCCAGGGACTAATCGGCCCCAGCATTTT	CASSLSPGTNRPQHF
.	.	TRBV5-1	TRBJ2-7	TGCGCCAGCAGCTTGGGGGCGGACCCATCCTACGAGCAGTACTTC	CASSLGADPSYEQYF
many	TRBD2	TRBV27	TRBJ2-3	TGTGCCAGCAGTTTGGGACTAGCGGGAAAAGATACGCAGTATTTT	CASSLGLAGKDTQYF
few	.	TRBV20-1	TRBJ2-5	TGCAGTGCTAGGCGGCAAGAGACCCAGTACTTC	CSARRQETQYF
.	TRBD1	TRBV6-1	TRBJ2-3	TGTGCCAGCGTGGACAGGGGGCGTACAGATACGCAGTATTTT	CASVDRGRTDTQYF
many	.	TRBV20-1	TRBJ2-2	TGCAGTGCTGGAGGGACCCGTAACACCGGGGAGCTGTTTTTT	CSAGGTRNTGELFF
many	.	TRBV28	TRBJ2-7	TGTGCCAGCAGCCAAAACTTCTACGAGCAGTACTTC	CASSQNFYEQYF
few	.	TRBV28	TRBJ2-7	TGTGCCAGCAGTGTACAGGTCCGCTACGAGCAGTACTTC	CASSVQVRYEQYF
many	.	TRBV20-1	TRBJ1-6	TGCAGTGCCGCAGATCTAACCGCCGGGACATCTTATAATTCACCCCTCCACTTT	CSAADLTAGTSYNSPLHF
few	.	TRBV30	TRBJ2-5	TGTGCCTGGAGTGTGGGACAAGAGACCCAGTACTTC	CAWSVGQETQYF
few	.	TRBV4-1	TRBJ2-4	TGCGCCAGCAGCCAAGATTTGTTGAGCAGGGTAGACATTCAGTACTTC	CASSQDLLSRVDIQYF
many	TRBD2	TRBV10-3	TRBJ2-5	TGTGCCATCAGTGAACTAGCGCGAGAGACCCAGTACTTC	CAISELARETQYF
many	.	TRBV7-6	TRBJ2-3	TGTGCCAGCAGCTTCATCCCCACAGATACGCAGTATTTT	CASSFIPTDTQYF
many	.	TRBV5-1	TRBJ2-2	TGCGCCAGCAGCTTTAATGGCGGGGAGCTGTTTTTT	CASSFNGGELFF
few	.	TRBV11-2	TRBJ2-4	TGTGCCAGCAGCTCCCGGACCGGCCTAGCCAAAAACATTCAGTACTTC	CASSSRTGLAKNIQYF
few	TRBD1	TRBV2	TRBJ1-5	TGTGCCAGCACCCGGACAGGGAGTCAGCCCCAGCATTTT	CASTRTGSQPQHF
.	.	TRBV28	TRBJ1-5	TGTGCCAGCAGCCAAGAGACAGGCGGCTACAATCAGCCCCAGCATTTT	CASSQETGGYNQPQHF
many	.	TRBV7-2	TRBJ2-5	TGTGCCAGCAGCTTATCGGGGCTTCAAGAGACCCAGTACTTC	CASSLSGLQETQYF
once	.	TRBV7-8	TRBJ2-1	TGTGCCAGCAGCTTAGCTAAGTTTATTAGGGACGGTGCCTACAATGAGCAGTTCTTC	CASSLAKFIRDGAYNEQFF
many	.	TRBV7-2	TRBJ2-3	TGTGCCAGCAGCCCCGGCCTTGGAGATACGCAGTATTTT	CASSPGLGDTQYF
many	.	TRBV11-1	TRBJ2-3	TGTGCCAGCAGCCGAATAGAATTGACAGGACTTAAGATCACAGATACGCAGTATTTT	CASSRIELTGLKITDTQYF